The 31 T cell receptor beta chains listed next were all sequenced from one sample in a study of identical twins. TCRdb reanalysed the 5' RACE reads using MiXCR and keeps one entry per CDR3 protein. The table records approximately 500,000 distinct CDR3 sequences, 20% to 25% of them present only once. In addition, the sample was reused for a study of T cells expressing NK-cell markers.

What was sequenced was CD4+ T cells sorted from blood. These receptors all stem from a woman in her late teens or twenties in good health.

This clonotype was observed many times. The rearrangement uses TRBV3-1 and TRBJ2-3; unclear D gene. Germline lookup yields CDR1 LGHDT and CDR2 YNNKEL (reference sequence). The CDR3 length is 14 residues. V dropped 5 bases and J dropped 2 bases, with 11 bases sitting between them. CDR3 in amino acids: CASSSGELTDTQYF. The CDR3 DNA follows: TGTGCCAGCAGCTCCGGCGAACTCACAGATACGCAGTATTTT.

This clonotype has a handful of counts. The V and J genes are TRBV5-6 and TRBJ2-4; 10 nucleotides align to TRBD1. J lost 4 bases, V lost 4 bases, and 8 bases had no gene match. CDR3 length equals 16 residues. Germline loops: CDR1 SGHDT, CDR2 YYEEEE. The CDR3 spells CASSLAGTGAKNIQYF. The CDR3 DNA reads as TGTGCCAGCAGCCTTGCCGGGACAGGGGCGAAAAACATTCAGTACTTC.

In its sample, this clonotype was seen a few times. The V call is TRBV12-3 or TRBV12-4, the J call TRBJ1-1, with D possibly being TRBD1 (6 bases). V dropped 4 bases and J dropped 9 bases, with 12 bases sitting between them. The CDR3 has 12 residues. CDR3 residues: CASSYSGEKAFF. The CDR3 region has the DNA TGTGCCAGCAGTTATTCAGGGGAAAAAGCTTTCTTT.

CDR3 region: CASSLALADNQETQYF. CDR3 nucleotide sequence: TGCGCCAGCAGCTTGGCTCTAGCGGATAACCAAGAGACCCAGTACTTC. The V and J genes are TRBV5-1 and TRBJ2-5; TRBD2 matches at 7 bases. The germline gives CDR1 SGHRS, CDR2 YFSETQ. The V gene end was trimmed by 0 bases and the J gene end by 0 bases; junction bases not matched to a gene: 5. There are 16 residues in the CDR3. The full variable domain, with the rest looked up from reference TRBV5-1 and TRBJ2-5, is KAGVTQTPRYLIKTRGQQVTLSCSPISGHRSVSWYQQTPGQGLQFLFEYFSETQRNKGNFPGRFSGRQFSNSRSEMNVSTLELGDSALYLCASSLALADNQETQYFGPGTRLLVL.

The CDR3 loop is CASSTRTSGKETQYF. The DNA for the CDR3 is TGTGCCAGCAGCACCAGGACTAGCGGAAAAGAGACCCAGTACTTC. The chain has TRBV7-8 and TRBJ2-5, with 10 bases lining up with TRBD2. With 5 bases clipped from V and 3 bases from J, the junction kept 6 bases outside the gene matches. CDR1 and CDR2 from the germline V gene are SGHVS and FQNEAQ. This CDR3 is 15 amino acids long.

This clonotype occurred a few times. The J gene is TRBJ2-2, the V gene TRBV6-1; D perhaps matches TRBD1 (6 bases). The CDR3 covers 15 residues. Germline V CDR1 and CDR2: MNHNS, SASEGT. Trimming took off 6 bases at V and 2 bases at J, with 13 bases between the two ends. The CDR3 sequence is CASSLQGPNTGELFF. CDR3 sequence (DNA): TGTGCCAGCAGCCTACAGGGACCCAACACCGGGGAGCTGTTTTTT.

This clonotype was picked up many times. The CDR3 protein is CATSRPRDRGYPPLHF. CDR3 in DNA: TGTGCCACCAGCAGACCCCGGGACAGGGGTTATCCACCCCTCCACTTT. The rearrangement uses TRBV15 and TRBJ1-6, with 10 bases fitting TRBD1. CDR3 length equals 16 residues. After removal of 2 bases from V and 11 bases from J, the junction contained 9 bases not matched to a gene. CDR1 and CDR2 from the germline V gene are LNHNV and YYDKDF (reference sequence).

This clonotype was recorded at least ten times. The chain uses TRBV27 and TRBJ1-2; TRBD1 matches 8 bases. The V segment lost 0 bases and the J segment 4 bases; nucleotides outside the gene matches: 1. Germline CDR1 MNHEY, CDR2 SMNVEV (reference sequence). The CDR3 is made up of 14 amino acids. CDR3 DNA sequence: TGTGCCAGCAGTTTATCTGGGACAGGCTATGGCTACACCTTC. Translated, it gives CASSLSGTGYGYTF.

This clonotype has at least ten counts. The V gene is TRBV7-3, the J gene TRBJ2-2, with D perhaps being TRBD1 or TRBD2 (6 bases each). Per the germline V gene, CDR1 is SGHTA and CDR2 is FQGTGA. V was pared by 3 bases and J by 3 bases, with 8 bases between. The CDR3 is made up of 14 amino acids. This CDR3 reads CASSFGGYTGELFF. The CDR3 DNA reads TGTGCCAGCAGCTTCGGGGGCTACACCGGGGAGCTGTTTTTT.

V and J are TRBV5-1 and TRBJ2-2; the D gene is possibly TRBD1 (5 bases). The germline V gene encodes CDR1 SGHRS and CDR2 YFSETQ. The CDR3 length is 13 residues. V lost 6 bases to trimming and J lost 5 bases, with 11 bases between them. This CDR3 reads CASNQGETGELFF. The CDR3 nucleotides read TGCGCCAGCAACCAGGGCGAGACCGGGGAGCTGTTTTTT. Using reference TRBV5-1 and TRBJ2-2 for the parts outside the CDR3, the full variable domain is KAGVTQTPRYLIKTRGQQVTLSCSPISGHRSVSWYQQTPGQGLQFLFEYFSETQRNKGNFPGRFSGRQFSNSRSEMNVSTLELGDSALYLCASNQGETGELFFGEGSRLTVL.

Only a few counts were recorded for this clonotype. The rearrangement joins TRBV4-1 to TRBJ1-2, with D perhaps matching TRBD1 (6 bases). The V gene's germline CDR1 is MGHRA and CDR2 YSYEKL. This CDR3 is 16 amino acids long. With 3 bases removed from V and 3 bases from J, the gap between germline ends came to 17 bases. CDR3 region: CASSHTGTFNYYGYTF. Here the CDR3 DNA reads TGCGCCAGCAGCCACACCGGGACATTCAATTACTATGGCTACACCTTC.

This clonotype was found a few times. The chain combines TRBV6-1 with TRBJ1-2; a possible D gene is TRBD1 (6 bases). Trimming shortened V by 10 bases and J by 6 bases, and 18 bases separated the two germline ends. The CDR3 runs to 13 residues. Germline V gene lookup returns CDR1 MNHNS and CDR2 SASEGT. The chain's CDR3 is CATRRGGRNGYTF. CDR3 in DNA: TGTGCCACACGCCGGGGGGGGCGAAATGGCTACACCTTC.

The rearrangement uses TRBV5-4 and TRBJ2-1; D may be TRBD2 (5 bases). This CDR3 is built from 13 residues. Germline V gene data show CDR1 as SGHNT and CDR2 as YYREEE (reference sequence). V was pared by 0 bases and J by 13 bases, with 14 bases between. CDR3 sequence: CASSLDQRLNQFF. The CDR3 nucleotides are TGTGCCAGCAGCTTGGATCAAAGACTAAATCAGTTCTTC.

This clonotype was observed a few times. The V and J genes are TRBV12-3 or TRBV12-4 and TRBJ2-2; D possibly matches TRBD1 or TRBD2 (5 bases each). Trimming removed 3 bases from V and 5 bases from J, with 13 bases in between. The CDR3 runs 15 residues. CDR3 DNA sequence: TGTGCCAGCAGTTTTGAAGGGACGGAGACCGGGGAGCTGTTTTTT. Translating gives CASSFEGTETGELFF.

This clonotype was seen only a few times. V usage is TRBV6-2 or TRBV6-3 and J usage is TRBJ2-1; 13 bases are shared with TRBD2. With 2 bases clipped from V and 3 bases from J, the junction kept 13 bases outside the gene matches. The germline V gene encodes CDR1 MNHEY and CDR2 SVGEGT. The CDR3 has 20 residues. CDR3 nucleotide sequence: TGTGCCAGCAGTTACAAACTAGCGGGAGGGCCAGGAGGTTTCTACAATGAGCAGTTCTTC. Residues: CASSYKLAGGPGGFYNEQFF.

The V gene is TRBV30, the J gene TRBJ2-1; TRBD2 aligns across 7 bases. Germline lookup yields CDR1 GTSNPN and CDR2 SVGIG (reference sequence). The CDR3 runs 16 residues. V lost 0 bases, J lost 4 bases, and 9 bases stayed unmatched. CDR3 DNA sequence: TGTGCCTGGAGTGTAGGGAAGCGGGGTCGTTACAATGAGCAGTTCTTC. Amino acid sequence: CAWSVGKRGRYNEQFF.

This clonotype was seen a few times. The V and J genes are TRBV20-1 and TRBJ2-7; a possible D gene is TRBD2 (6 bases). The CDR3 length is 15 residues. Germline lookup yields CDR1 DFQATT and CDR2 SNEGSKA (reference sequence). Trimming cost V 3 bases and J 1 base, with 16 bases left between them. The CDR3 nucleotides read TGCAGTGCTAGTCGTCCGGGACTTTCATCCTACGAGCAGTACTTC. Translating it yields CSASRPGLSSYEQYF.

Details on this clonotype: Compared with germline, one end of the junction differs, possibly owing to a read error. The J gene is TRBJ2-1, the V gene TRBV7-7, with D hard to call. The CDR3 spans 14 residues. Germline CDR1 and CDR2: SSHAT and FNYEAQ (reference sequence). The CDR3 DNA sequence: TGTGCTAGCAGCCCCCGAGGCTCCTACAATGAGCAGTTCTTC. It encodes CASSPRGSYNEQFF.

This clonotype was counted a few times. The chain links TRBV7-6 to TRBJ2-1; 7 nucleotides align to TRBD1. Germline V CDR1 and CDR2: SGHVS, FNYEAQ. There are 14 residues in the CDR3. V was pared by 2 bases and J by 10 bases, with 8 bases of the junction left unmatched. CDR3 nucleotides: TGTGCCAGCAGCTTAATCGGACAGGCGACAGAGCAGTTCTTC. It is translated as CASSLIGQATEQFF.

This clonotype was recorded a few times. The rearrangement links TRBV11-3 to TRBJ2-2, with a possible D match to TRBD1 (7 bases). Germline CDR1 and CDR2: SGHNT and YENEEA. V was cut by 5 bases and J by 4 bases, with 17 bases left in between. The CDR3 covers 16 residues. CDR3 residues: CASSGPGGQPTGELFF. In DNA, the CDR3 is TGTGCCAGCAGCGGCCCCGGGGGACAGCCCACCGGGGAGCTGTTTTTT.

This clonotype was found many times. The gene calls are TRBV5-1 and TRBJ2-1, with D unclear. V shed 5 bases and J shed 5 bases, with 5 bases lying between them. Per the germline V gene, CDR1 is SGHRS and CDR2 is YFSETQ. The CDR3 has 11 residues. CDR3 nucleotide sequence: TGCGCCAGCAGGCGAAACAATGAGCAGTTCTTC. It yields the protein CASRRNNEQFF.

V gene TRBV7-2 combines with J gene TRBJ2-7; TRBD2 is a possible D gene (5 bases). The CDR3 is 17 residues long. The V gene's germline CDR1 is SGHTA and CDR2 FQGNSA. Trimming shortened V by 2 bases and J by 4 bases, and 21 bases separated the two germline ends. The DNA of the CDR3 is TGTGCCAGCAGCTTAAGGTCAGCGGCAGATAGGGCGTACGAGCAGTACTTC. Encoded protein: CASSLRSAADRAYEQYF.

This clonotype was observed a few times. The chain recombines TRBV5-1 with TRBJ2-1; maybe TRBD2 (6 bases). From germline, CDR1 is SGHRS and CDR2 YFSETQ. The CDR3 is 12 residues long. V gave up 0 bases and J gave up 10 bases, with 8 bases separating them. This chain's CDR3 is CASSLAGEEQFF. In nucleotides, the CDR3 is TGCGCCAGCAGCTTGGCGGGAGAAGAGCAGTTCTTC. Complete variable domain (other parts from reference TRBV5-1 and TRBJ2-1): KAGVTQTPRYLIKTRGQQVTLSCSPISGHRSVSWYQQTPGQGLQFLFEYFSETQRNKGNFPGRFSGRQFSNSRSEMNVSTLELGDSALYLCASSLAGEEQFFGPGTRLTVL.

The chain recombines TRBV3-1 with TRBJ2-7, with 10 bases that match TRBD2. The V gene end was trimmed by 5 bases and the J gene end by 7 bases; junction bases not matched to a gene: 11. The CDR3 is 15 amino acids. Germline V lookup: CDR1 LGHDT, CDR2 YNNKEL (reference sequence). CDR3 sequence (DNA): TGTGCCAGCAGCTCCCAACTAGCGGGAACGGGAGAGCAGTACTTC. Translated: CASSSQLAGTGEQYF.

This chain links TRBV30 with TRBJ2-1, with 7 bases aligning to TRBD2. Germline V gene sequence: CDR1 GTSNPN, CDR2 SVGIG (reference sequence). Trimming at V came to 0 bases and at J to 0 bases, leaving 5 bases not matched to a gene. This CDR3 region has 16 residues. The CDR3 is CAWSVFTGGSYNEQFF. The CDR3 DNA follows: TGTGCCTGGAGTGTATTCACGGGGGGCTCCTACAATGAGCAGTTCTTC.

This clonotype was seen a handful of times. The genes are TRBV10-3 and TRBJ1-3; D unclear. The CDR3 runs 15 residues. Germline loops: CDR1 ENHRY, CDR2 SYGVKD. V dropped 3 bases and J dropped 0 bases, with 9 bases sitting between them. In nucleotides, the CDR3 is TGTGCCATCAGTGACGGTTCTTCCTCTGGAAACACCATATATTTT. Translated, it gives CAISDGSSSGNTIYF.

The rearrangement links TRBV19 to TRBJ1-4; D is ambiguous. Germline CDR1 reads LNHDA; CDR2 reads SQIVND (reference sequence). CDR3 length: 13 amino acids. V was pared by 3 bases and J by 3 bases, with 5 bases between. CDR3 nucleotides: TGTGCCAGTAGTATGCGGTCTAATGAAAAACTGTTTTTT. Translated: CASSMRSNEKLFF.

This rearrangement joins TRBV19 to TRBJ1-6; the D is unclear. CDR1 and CDR2 (germline): LNHDA, SQIVND (reference sequence). The CDR3 totals 14 residues. Trimming shortened V by 5 bases and J by 7 bases, and 12 bases separated the two germline ends. CDR3 sequence: CASSLWSGNSPLHF. Here the CDR3 DNA reads TGTGCCAGTAGTCTCTGGTCTGGGAATTCACCCCTCCACTTT.

The chain recombines TRBV5-1 with TRBJ2-7, with TRBD2 identical over 8 bases. The CDR3 sequence is 14 residues long. Germline V gene sequence: CDR1 SGHRS, CDR2 YFSETQ. Unmatched junction bases numbered 8, after V lost 4 bases and J lost 5 bases. Here the CDR3 DNA reads TGCGCCAGCAGCGCCGCGGGACTAGGCAACGAGCAGTACTTC. It translates to CASSAAGLGNEQYF. Looking up the rest from reference TRBV5-1 and TRBJ2-7 gives the full variable domain: KAGVTQTPRYLIKTRGQQVTLSCSPISGHRSVSWYQQTPGQGLQFLFEYFSETQRNKGNFPGRFSGRQFSNSRSEMNVSTLELGDSALYLCASSAAGLGNEQYFGPGTRLTVT.

This clonotype was observed a few times. The V gene is TRBV5-1, the J gene TRBJ1-1; D is unresolved. CDR3 length: 12 residues. Germline V gene lookup returns CDR1 SGHRS and CDR2 YFSETQ. V shed 6 bases and J shed 3 bases, with 9 bases lying between them. CDR3 protein: CASNPGDTEAFF. CDR3 sequence (DNA): TGCGCCAGCAACCCCGGGGACACTGAAGCTTTCTTT.

This chain joins TRBV2 and TRBJ2-5; TRBD2 matches 9 bases. Germline V gene data show CDR1 as SNHLY and CDR2 as FYNNEI. J was trimmed by 2 bases and V by 4 bases; bases with no gene match: 5. CDR3 length equals 15 residues. CDR3 protein: CASSVSSGVQETQYF. For the CDR3, the DNA is TGTGCCAGCAGTGTTTCTAGCGGGGTACAAGAGACCCAGTACTTC.